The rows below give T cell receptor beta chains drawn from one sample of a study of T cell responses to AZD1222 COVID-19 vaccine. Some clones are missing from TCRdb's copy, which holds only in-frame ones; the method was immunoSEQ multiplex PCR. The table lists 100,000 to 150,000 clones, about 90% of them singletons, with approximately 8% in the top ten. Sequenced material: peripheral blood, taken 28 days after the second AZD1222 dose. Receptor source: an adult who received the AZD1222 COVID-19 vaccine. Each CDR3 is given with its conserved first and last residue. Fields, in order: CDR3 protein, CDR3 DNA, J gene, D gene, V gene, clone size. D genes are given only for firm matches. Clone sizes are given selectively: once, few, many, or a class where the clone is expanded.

CDR3aa: CASSEASNYGYTF
CDR3nt: TGCGCCAGCAGTGAGGCCAGTAACTATGGCTACACCTTC
j_gene: TRBJ1-2
d_gene: NA
v_gene: TRBV10-1
abundance: once

CDR3aa: CASSIPITNHKHQPQHF
CDR3nt: TGTGCCAGTAGTATTCCGATAACAAATCATAAACATCAGCCCCAGCATTTT
j_gene: TRBJ1-5
d_gene: NA
v_gene: TRBV19
abundance: NA

CDR3aa: CASTQGLRNNRDLKETQYF
CDR3nt: TGTGCCAGCACGCAAGGGTTGCGGAATAACCGGGACCTCAAAGAGACCCAGTACTTC
j_gene: TRBJ2-5
d_gene: NA
v_gene: TRBV21-1
abundance: NA

CDR3aa: CASLRGAGTGELFF
CDR3nt: TGTGCCAGTCTACGGGGGGCGGGCACCGGGGAGCTGTTTTTT
j_gene: TRBJ2-2
d_gene: NA
v_gene: TRBV28
abundance: NA

CDR3aa: CASSLGGMNTEAFF
CDR3nt: TGTGCCAGCAGCTTGGGGGGAATGAACACTGAAGCTTTCTTT
j_gene: TRBJ1-1
d_gene: NA
v_gene: TRBV5-6
abundance: NA

CDR3aa: CASSPALTGYDTEAFF
CDR3nt: TGTGCCAGCTCACCGGCCCTTACGGGGTACGACACTGAAGCTTTCTTT
j_gene: TRBJ1-1
d_gene: NA
v_gene: TRBV18
abundance: NA

CDR3aa: CASTRRGPEAGNQPQHF
CDR3nt: TGTGCCAGTACGCGGCGTGGGCCCGAGGCTGGCAATCAGCCCCAGCATTTT
j_gene: TRBJ1-5
d_gene: NA
v_gene: TRBV19
abundance: NA

CDR3aa: CASSSTPGSIWETQYF
CDR3nt: TGTGCCAGCAGCTCCACGCCAGGCTCCATTTGGGAGACCCAGTACTTC
j_gene: TRBJ2-5
d_gene: NA
v_gene: TRBV7-9
abundance: NA

CDR3aa: CASSYSYTNTEAFF
CDR3nt: TGTGCCAGCAGTTACTCGTACACCAACACTGAAGCTTTCTTT
j_gene: TRBJ1-1
d_gene: NA
v_gene: TRBV6-5
abundance: NA

CDR3aa: CASSLSGTNTEAFF
CDR3nt: TGTGCCAGCAGCCTGTCAGGGACGAACACTGAAGCTTTCTTT
j_gene: TRBJ1-1
d_gene: NA
v_gene: TRBV4-2
abundance: NA

CDR3aa: CASSHPLAASYNEQFF
CDR3nt: TGTGCCAGCAGCCACCCTCTAGCGGCCTCCTACAATGAGCAGTTCTTC
j_gene: TRBJ2-1
d_gene: TRBD2
v_gene: TRBV4-2
abundance: NA

CDR3aa: CSVGTGDNSPLHF
CDR3nt: TGCAGCGTTGGGACAGGGGACAATTCACCCCTCCACTTT
j_gene: TRBJ1-6
d_gene: TRBD1
v_gene: TRBV29-1
abundance: NA

CDR3aa: CASSRLTSGGDRAQYF
CDR3nt: TGTGCCAGCAGCCGCCTGACTAGCGGGGGGGACCGGGCCCAGTACTTC
j_gene: TRBJ2-5
d_gene: TRBD2
v_gene: TRBV3-1/TRBV3-2
abundance: NA